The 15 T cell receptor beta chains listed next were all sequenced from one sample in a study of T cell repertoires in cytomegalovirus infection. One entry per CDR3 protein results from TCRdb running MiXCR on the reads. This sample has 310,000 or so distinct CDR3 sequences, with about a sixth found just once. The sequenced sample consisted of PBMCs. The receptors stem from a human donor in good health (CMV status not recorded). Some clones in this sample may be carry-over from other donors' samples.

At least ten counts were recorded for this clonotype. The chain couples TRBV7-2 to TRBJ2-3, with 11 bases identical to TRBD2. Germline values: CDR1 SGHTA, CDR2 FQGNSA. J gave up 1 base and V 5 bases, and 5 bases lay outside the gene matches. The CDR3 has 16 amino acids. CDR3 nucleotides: TGTGCCAGCAGCCTCATAGCGGGGGGGGGCACAGATACGCAGTATTTT. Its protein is CASSLIAGGGTDTQYF.

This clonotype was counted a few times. CDR3 DNA sequence: TGTGCCAGCAGCCCCGACAGGTGGACAGATACGCAGTATTTT. This gives the protein CASSPDRWTDTQYF. The chain links TRBV7-2 to TRBJ2-3; TRBD1 is a possible D gene (6 bases). The length of the CDR3 is 14 residues. The V end lost 5 bases, the J end lost 3 bases, and 12 bases lay between the germline ends. In germline, CDR1 is SGHTA, CDR2 FQGNSA.

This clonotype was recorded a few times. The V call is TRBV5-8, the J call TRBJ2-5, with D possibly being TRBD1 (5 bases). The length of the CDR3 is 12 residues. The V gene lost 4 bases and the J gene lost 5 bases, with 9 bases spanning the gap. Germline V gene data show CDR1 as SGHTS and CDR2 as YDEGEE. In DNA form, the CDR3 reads TGTGCCAGCAGCCTCAGGGTTGAGACCCAGTACTTC. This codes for CASSLRVETQYF.

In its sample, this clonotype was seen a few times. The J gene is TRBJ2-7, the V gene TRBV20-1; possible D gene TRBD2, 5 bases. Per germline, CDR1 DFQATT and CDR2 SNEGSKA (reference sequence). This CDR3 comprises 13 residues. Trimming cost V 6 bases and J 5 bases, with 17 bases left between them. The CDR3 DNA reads TGCAGTGCACAAAGGGAGCAATCGGACGAGCAGTACTTC. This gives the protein CSAQREQSDEQYF.

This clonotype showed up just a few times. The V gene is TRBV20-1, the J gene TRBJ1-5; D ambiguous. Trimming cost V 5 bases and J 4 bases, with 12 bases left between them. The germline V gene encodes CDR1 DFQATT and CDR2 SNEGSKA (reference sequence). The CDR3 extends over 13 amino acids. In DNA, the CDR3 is TGCAGTGCTGAGAGTGATATGAATCAGCCCCAGCATTTT. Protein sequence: CSAESDMNQPQHF.

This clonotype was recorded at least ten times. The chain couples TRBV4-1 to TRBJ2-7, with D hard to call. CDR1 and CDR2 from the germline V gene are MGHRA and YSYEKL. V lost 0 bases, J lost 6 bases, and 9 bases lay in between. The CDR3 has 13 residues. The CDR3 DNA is TGCGCCAGCAGCCAAGATTCGGCGGCCGAGCAGTACTTC. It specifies CASSQDSAAEQYF.

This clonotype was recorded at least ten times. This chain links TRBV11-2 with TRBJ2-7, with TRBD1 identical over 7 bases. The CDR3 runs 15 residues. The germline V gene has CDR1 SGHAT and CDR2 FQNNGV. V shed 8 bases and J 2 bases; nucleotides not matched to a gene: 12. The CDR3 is CASGRSRDRPYEQYF. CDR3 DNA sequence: TGTGCCAGCGGGCGTTCCCGGGACAGACCCTACGAGCAGTACTTC.

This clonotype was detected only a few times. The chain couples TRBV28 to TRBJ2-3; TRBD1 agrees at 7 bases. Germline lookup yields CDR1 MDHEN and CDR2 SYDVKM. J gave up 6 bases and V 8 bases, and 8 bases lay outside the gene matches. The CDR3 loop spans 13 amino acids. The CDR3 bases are TGTGCCAGCGAGGGACAGACCCGTGATACGCAGTATTTT. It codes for CASEGQTRDTQYF.

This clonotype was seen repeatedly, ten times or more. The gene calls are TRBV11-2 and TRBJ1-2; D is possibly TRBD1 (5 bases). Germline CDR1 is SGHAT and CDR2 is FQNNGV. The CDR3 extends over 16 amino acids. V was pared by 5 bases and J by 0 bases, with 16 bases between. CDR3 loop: CASSPMGGTSNYGYTF. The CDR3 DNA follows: TGTGCCAGCAGCCCCATGGGGGGGACTTCTAACTATGGCTACACCTTC.

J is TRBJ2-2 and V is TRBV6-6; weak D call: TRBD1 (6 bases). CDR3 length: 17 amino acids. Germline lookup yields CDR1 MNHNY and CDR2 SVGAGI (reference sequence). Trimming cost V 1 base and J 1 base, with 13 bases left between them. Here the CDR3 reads CASSYFGTRMNTGELFF. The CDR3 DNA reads TGTGCCAGCAGTTACTTTGGGACAAGAATGAACACCGGGGAGCTGTTTTTT.

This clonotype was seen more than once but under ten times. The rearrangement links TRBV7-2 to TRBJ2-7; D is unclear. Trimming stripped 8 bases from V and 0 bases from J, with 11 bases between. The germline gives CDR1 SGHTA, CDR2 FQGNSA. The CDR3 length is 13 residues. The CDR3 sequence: CASRLGSSYEQYF. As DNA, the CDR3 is TGTGCCAGCCGTCTGGGAAGCTCCTACGAGCAGTACTTC.

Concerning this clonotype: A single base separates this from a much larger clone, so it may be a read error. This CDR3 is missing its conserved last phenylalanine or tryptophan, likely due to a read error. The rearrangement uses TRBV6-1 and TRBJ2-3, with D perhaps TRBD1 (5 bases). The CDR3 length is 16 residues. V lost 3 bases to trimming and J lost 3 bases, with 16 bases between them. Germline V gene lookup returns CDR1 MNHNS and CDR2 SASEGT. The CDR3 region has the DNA TGTGCCAGCAGTGATCAGCCAGGGTCGAGTACAGATACGCAGTATTCT. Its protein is CASSDQPGSSTDTQYS.

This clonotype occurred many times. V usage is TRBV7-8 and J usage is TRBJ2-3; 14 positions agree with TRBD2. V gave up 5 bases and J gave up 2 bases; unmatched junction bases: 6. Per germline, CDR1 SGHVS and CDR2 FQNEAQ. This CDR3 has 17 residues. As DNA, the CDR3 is TGTGCCAGCAGCAGACTAGCGGGGGGGCGTTCCACAGATACGCAGTATTTT. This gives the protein CASSRLAGGRSTDTQYF.

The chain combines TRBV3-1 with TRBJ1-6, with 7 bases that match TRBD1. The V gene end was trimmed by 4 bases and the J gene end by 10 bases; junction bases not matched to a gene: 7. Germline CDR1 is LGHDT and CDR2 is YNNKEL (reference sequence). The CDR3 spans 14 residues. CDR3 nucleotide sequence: TGTGCCAGCAGCCCGGGACAGCGGACATCACCCCTCCACTTT. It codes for CASSPGQRTSPLHF.

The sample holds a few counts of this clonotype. CDR3 bases: TGTGCCAGCAGTGACGGCGGGACAGGGTATGGTAGCACCCTCCACTTT. Translated, it gives CASSDGGTGYGSTLHF. V is TRBV6-1 and J is TRBJ1-6; 9 bases are shared with TRBD1. This CDR3 contains 16 residues. V lost 3 bases and J lost 14; bases outside the gene matches: 14. Germline V gene data show CDR1 as MNHNS and CDR2 as SASEGT.